The 15 T cell receptor beta chains presented below share a single source sample, sequenced in a study of blood T cell repertoires in COVID-19. Produced via immunoSEQ multiplex PCR; TCRdb's table is partial and in-frame only. Of about 270,000 clones listed, 80% to 90% are singletons. Sequencing was performed on peripheral blood. The source of these receptors is a woman in her 70s with acute or convalescent COVID-19.

V gene TRBV7-3 combines with J gene TRBJ1-1; D is ambiguous. This CDR3 has 13 residues. Germline V CDR1 and CDR2: SGHTA, FQGTGA. V was cut by 2 bases and J by 8 bases, with 12 bases left in between. CDR3 sequence (DNA): TGTGCCAGCAGCTTAGGGAGACACAGCGAAGCTTTCTTT. Its translation: CASSLGRHSEAFF.

V gene TRBV7-9 combines with J gene TRBJ1-1, with 7 positions matching TRBD1. From germline, CDR1 is SEHNR and CDR2 FQNEAQ (reference sequence). V lost 2 bases and J lost 1; bases outside the gene matches: 1. CDR3 length equals 14 residues. CDR3 sequence (DNA): TGTGCCAGCAGCTTACACAGGGGGAACACTGAAGCTTTCTTT. Translation: CASSLHRGNTEAFF.

The J gene is TRBJ1-2, the V gene TRBV19; the D gene is possibly TRBD1 (5 bases). Trimming removed 10 bases from V and 0 bases from J, with 12 bases in between. The CDR3 is 13 amino acids. The V gene's germline CDR1 is LNHDA and CDR2 SQIVND (reference sequence). The CDR3 loop reads CAIAATANYGYTF. CDR3 nucleotide sequence: TGTGCCATTGCGGCGACAGCTAACTATGGCTACACCTTC.

The V gene is TRBV9, the J gene TRBJ2-2; maybe TRBD2 (6 bases). CDR3 length: 16 residues. Germline loops: CDR1 SGDLS, CDR2 YYNGEE. Trimming left V 4 bases short and J 4 bases short, with 17 bases between. CDR3 in DNA: TGTGCCAGCAGCATCCTAGGAGGGTCCGGCACCGGGGAGCTGTTTTTT. Amino acid sequence: CASSILGGSGTGELFF.

The genes are TRBV6-5 and TRBJ1-1, with a possible D match to TRBD1 (6 bases). Per germline, CDR1 MNHEY and CDR2 SVGAGI. The V and J ends lost 3 bases and 4 bases respectively, with 15 bases between them. The CDR3 extends over 15 amino acids. This CDR3 is CASSYRGQSSTEAFF. DNA for the CDR3: TGTGCCAGCAGTTATCGCGGACAGTCGAGCACTGAAGCTTTCTTT.

This chain uses TRBV6-6 with TRBJ2-1; D ambiguous. CDR3 length: 12 residues. The germline V and J ends were trimmed by 6 bases and 4 bases, with 7 bases remaining between them. The germline gives CDR1 MNHNY, CDR2 SVGAGI (reference sequence). DNA of the CDR3: TGTGCCAGCAGCCCCGGTTACAATGAGCAGTTCTTC. This sequence encodes CASSPGYNEQFF.

This chain connects TRBV30 to TRBJ1-5; D uncertain. The germline V and J ends were trimmed by 1 base and 0 bases, with 13 bases remaining between them. The CDR3 extends over 16 amino acids. Per germline, CDR1 GTSNPN and CDR2 SVGIG (reference sequence). CDR3 amino acids: CAWSADKFYSNQPQHF. The CDR3 DNA reads TGTGCCTGGAGTGCTGACAAGTTTTATAGCAATCAGCCCCAGCATTTT.

This chain uses TRBV5-5 with TRBJ1-4, with D possibly being TRBD1 (6 bases). This CDR3 has 14 residues. In germline, CDR1 is SGHKS, CDR2 YYEKEE (reference sequence). The V end lost 4 bases, the J end lost 1 base, and 8 bases lay between the germline ends. Written as DNA, the CDR3 is TGTGCCAGCAGCGGGACACTAACTAATGAAAAACTGTTTTTT. This translates into CASSGTLTNEKLFF.

The chain is built from TRBV5-5 and TRBJ2-4; D remains ambiguous. The CDR3 runs 14 residues. The germline CDR1 and CDR2 sequences are SGHKS and YYEKEE (reference sequence). With 0 bases removed from V and 5 bases from J, the gap between germline ends came to 9 bases. The CDR3 spells CASSLADWQNIQYF. Here the CDR3 DNA reads TGTGCCAGCAGCTTGGCCGACTGGCAAAACATTCAGTACTTC. The full variable domain, in which reference TRBV5-5 and TRBJ2-4 provide the parts outside the CDR3, is DAGVTQSPTHLIKTRGQQVTLRCSPISGHKSVSWYQQVLGQGPQFIFQYYEKEERGRGNFPDRFSARQFPNYSSELNVNALLLGDSALYLCASSLADWQNIQYFGAGTRLSVL.

V usage is TRBV7-8 and J usage is TRBJ1-2; no reliable D call. CDR3 length: 12 residues. Germline V gives CDR1 SGHVS, CDR2 FQNEAQ. V lost 2 bases and J 5 bases, leaving 6 bases between the germline ends. The CDR3 DNA follows: TGTGCCAGCAGCTTACCCGGTTATGGCTACACCTTC. Translated, it gives CASSLPGYGYTF.

To note about this clone: At one end the junction does not follow the germline gene, possibly because of a read error. The chain employs TRBV7-9 and TRBJ1-2; 7 bases are a match to TRBD1. Germline-derived CDR1 and CDR2 are SEHNR and FQNEAQ (reference sequence). The CDR3 runs to 15 residues. The DNA for the CDR3 is TGTGCCAGCAGCCTAGCGGCAGGGGGTAGCCATGGCTACACCTTC. It translates to CASSLAAGGSHGYTF.

The chain has TRBV3-1 (or the pseudogene TRBV3-2) and TRBJ1-2; D is perhaps TRBD1 (6 bases). V was cut by 3 bases and J by 3 bases, with 11 bases left in between. Germline-derived CDR1 and CDR2 are LGHDT and YNNKEL (reference sequence). The CDR3 is made up of 14 amino acids. CDR3 amino acids: CASSHGGRDYGYTF. The DNA for the CDR3 is TGTGCCAGCAGCCACGGGGGGCGAGACTATGGCTACACCTTC.

The chain is built from TRBV6-5 and TRBJ1-2; D may be TRBD1 (5 bases). Germline V CDR1 and CDR2: MNHEY, SVGAGI. This CDR3 region has 16 residues. Trimming removed 4 bases from V and 4 bases from J, with 19 bases in between. CDR3 bases: TGTGCCAGCAGTTCCCTGACGCCGGAGGGGAGCTATGGCTACACCTTC. Translation: CASSSLTPEGSYGYTF.

The chain has TRBV11-3 and TRBJ2-7; possible D gene TRBD2, 5 bases. Germline CDR1 SGHNT, CDR2 YENEEA. V lost 5 bases and J 2 bases, leaving 13 bases between the germline ends. The CDR3 spans 14 residues. CDR3 sequence (DNA): TGTGCCAGCAGCCCCGATGAGGGTCCCTACGAGCAGTACTTC. Amino acids: CASSPDEGPYEQYF.

The rearrangement links TRBV6-1 to TRBJ2-2; D possibly corresponds to TRBD2 (5 bases). This CDR3 comprises 16 residues. Germline V gives CDR1 MNHNS, CDR2 SASEGT. Deletions cut 0 bases from V and 0 bases from J, with 8 bases between. CDR3 DNA sequence: TGTGCCAGCAGTGAAGCGGAGAGGGCGAACACCGGGGAGCTGTTTTTT. Protein sequence: CASSEAERANTGELFF.